This entry lists 16 T cell receptor beta chains sequenced from one sample in a study of radiotherapy plus CTLA-4 blockade in lung cancer. The method was immunoSEQ multiplex PCR; TCRdb's version includes in-frame clones alone and lacks a portion of them. The profile shows fewer than 100,000 clones, about four fifths of them singletons. The starting material was peripheral blood, obtained from a patient treated with radiotherapy plus ipilimumab. These receptors originate from a human donor with non-small cell lung cancer whose response to radiotherapy plus ipilimumab could not be evaluated. Some clones in this sample may be carry-over from other donors' samples.

The chain uses TRBV7-9 and TRBJ1-1; TRBD1 matches at 7 bases. J gave up 6 bases and V 5 bases, and 6 bases lay outside the gene matches. The CDR3 covers 13 residues. Germline assignment: CDR1 SEHNR and CDR2 FQNEAQ (reference sequence). CDR3 residues: CASSLDRVAEAFF. CDR3 DNA: TGTGCCAGCAGCCTTGACAGGGTAGCTGAAGCTTTCTTT.

This chain connects TRBV7-9 to TRBJ1-1; D call uncertain. The germline V and J ends were trimmed by 1 base and 2 bases, with 11 bases remaining between them. CDR3 length equals 15 residues. Looked up from germline, CDR1 is SEHNR and CDR2 is FQNEAQ (reference sequence). CDR3 loop: CASSLDGTTNTEAFF. The CDR3 nucleotides read TGTGCCAGCAGCTTAGACGGTACGACAAACACTGAAGCTTTCTTT.

This clone was seen a single time. V usage is TRBV7-2 and J usage is TRBJ1-2; 8 bases fit TRBD1. The CDR3 is 16 residues long. In germline, CDR1 is SGHTA, CDR2 FQGNSA. The V segment lost 5 bases and the J segment 0 bases; nucleotides outside the gene matches: 8. The CDR3 region has the DNA TGTGCCAGCAGCCGCGAGGACAGGGTCCCTAACTATGGCTACACCTTC. Protein: CASSREDRVPNYGYTF.

The V call is TRBV18, the J call TRBJ1-2; TRBD1 is a possible D gene (5 bases). There are 13 residues in the CDR3. Deletions cut 4 bases from V and 6 bases from J, with 12 bases between. The germline gives CDR1 KGHSH, CDR2 LQKENI. The CDR3 spells CASSLSLTDGYTF. Here the CDR3 DNA reads TGTGCCAGCTCACTCAGCCTGACAGATGGCTACACCTTC.

The gene calls are TRBV7-9 and TRBJ2-5; D perhaps matches TRBD2 (6 bases). Matching the DNA end better, TRBJ2-7 makes the J call doubtful. The CDR3 contains 14 residues. The germline CDR1 and CDR2 sequences are SEHNR and FQNEAQ (reference sequence). CDR3 residues: CASSLGGNSYEQYF. In nucleotides, the CDR3 is TGTGCCAGCAGCTTAGGCGGGAACTCCTACGAGCAGTACTTC.

V and J are TRBV6-6 and TRBJ1-5; no firm D call. This CDR3 comprises 12 residues. From germline, CDR1 is MNHNY and CDR2 SVGAGI (reference sequence). V dropped 5 bases and J dropped 5 bases, with 7 bases sitting between them. The CDR3 is CASSVLDQPQHF. The CDR3 DNA reads TGTGCCAGCAGTGTTCTTGATCAGCCCCAGCATTTT.

The chain uses TRBV7-9 and TRBJ1-1; TRBD1 might be the D (5 bases). V was clipped by 5 bases and J by 3 bases, with 19 bases between them. Germline values: CDR1 SEHNR, CDR2 FQNEAQ (reference sequence). The CDR3 is made up of 16 amino acids. CDR3 bases: TGTGCCAGCAGCCCGAATAGGGCAGGGAGGGACACTGAAGCTTTCTTT. Protein product: CASSPNRAGRDTEAFF.

CDR3 nucleotides: TGCGCCAGCAGATGGGGGCCGACATTCGGCACAGATACGCAGTATTTT. It codes for CASRWGPTFGTDTQYF. The chain joins TRBV5-1 to TRBJ2-3; maybe TRBD1 (6 bases). Germline loops: CDR1 SGHRS, CDR2 YFSETQ. The CDR3 covers 16 residues. V gave up 5 bases and J gave up 1 base, with 17 bases separating them.

This clone has a single count. This chain uses TRBV6-1 with TRBJ2-7; D perhaps matches TRBD1 (6 bases). Germline CDR1 MNHNS, CDR2 SASEGT. Trimming pared 6 bases from V and 1 base from J, leaving 10 bases between. The CDR3 has 13 amino acids. Here the CDR3 DNA reads TGTGCCAGCAGGGGGGCGCTGTCCTACGAGCAGTACTTC. Residues: CASRGALSYEQYF.

The chain carries TRBV2 and TRBJ2-6, with TRBD1 matching 9 bases. The length of the CDR3 is 16 residues. V lost 5 bases, J lost 3 bases, and 5 bases stayed unmatched. The germline V gene encodes CDR1 SNHLY and CDR2 FYNNEI. The CDR3 DNA follows: TGTGCCAGCAGTACAACAGGGGGCGATGGGGCCAACGTCCTGACTTTC. Translating gives CASSTTGGDGANVLTF.

The chain combines TRBV9 with TRBJ1-5; perhaps TRBD1 as D (6 bases). Germline CDR1 and CDR2: SGDLS and YYNGEE. Trimming cost V 3 bases and J 4 bases, with 11 bases left between them. CDR3 length: 14 amino acids. The CDR3, as DNA: TGTGCCAGCAGCGCGACAGGAAGAAATCAGCCCCAGCATTTT. This gives the protein CASSATGRNQPQHF.

The chain has TRBV7-9 and TRBJ1-3, with no clear D. Trimming removed 7 bases at V and 0 bases at J, with 4 bases between. CDR3 length: 12 residues. The germline V gene has CDR1 SEHNR and CDR2 FQNEAQ (reference sequence). Written as DNA, the CDR3 is TGTGCCAGCACCCTCTCTGGAAACACCATATATTTT. Its translation is CASTLSGNTIYF.

The chain is built from TRBV25-1 and TRBJ2-7; 11 positions agree with TRBD1. Per germline, CDR1 MGHDK and CDR2 SYGVNS. CDR3 length equals 15 residues. The trim removed 6 bases at V and 0 bases at J, leaving 4 bases unmatched. CDR3 protein: CASRRDRGSSYEQYF. For the CDR3, the DNA is TGTGCCAGCAGACGGGACAGGGGGTCCTCCTACGAGCAGTACTTC.

The V gene is TRBV6-6, the J gene TRBJ2-2; possible D gene TRBD1, 6 bases. The V gene's germline CDR1 is MNHNY and CDR2 SVGAGI (reference sequence). The ends were cut back, 6 bases at V and 7 bases at J, with 15 bases in the middle. The CDR3 runs 14 residues. The CDR3 here is CASRPQGQNGELFF. CDR3 nucleotides: TGTGCCAGCAGACCACAGGGTCAAAACGGGGAGCTGTTTTTT.

V gene TRBV5-1 combines with J gene TRBJ2-5, with 9 bases matching TRBD1. CDR3 length equals 15 residues. Per the germline V gene, CDR1 is SGHRS and CDR2 is YFSETQ. V lost 3 bases, J lost 5 bases, and 8 bases stayed unmatched. As DNA, the CDR3 is TGCGCCAGCAGCTCCGAATACAGGGGGCGGGAGACCCAGTACTTC. It translates to CASSSEYRGRETQYF.

The CDR3 protein is CASSGTGGSYGYTF. CDR3 nucleotides: TGTGCCAGCTCAGGGACAGGGGGCAGCTATGGCTACACCTTC. The chain couples TRBV18 to TRBJ1-2; 12 bases align to TRBD1. Trimming at V came to 5 bases and at J to 4 bases, leaving 2 bases not matched to a gene. Germline loops: CDR1 KGHSH, CDR2 LQKENI. The CDR3 has 14 residues.